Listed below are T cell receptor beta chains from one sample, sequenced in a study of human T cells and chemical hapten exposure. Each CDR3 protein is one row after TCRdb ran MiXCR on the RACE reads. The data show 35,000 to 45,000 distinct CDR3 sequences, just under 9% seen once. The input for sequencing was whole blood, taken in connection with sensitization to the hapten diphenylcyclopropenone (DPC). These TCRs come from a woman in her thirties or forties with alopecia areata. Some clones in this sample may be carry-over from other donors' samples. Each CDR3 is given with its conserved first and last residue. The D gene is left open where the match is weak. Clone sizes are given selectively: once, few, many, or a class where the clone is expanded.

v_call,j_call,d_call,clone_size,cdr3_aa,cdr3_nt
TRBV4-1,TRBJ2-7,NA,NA,CASGPTGTNYEQYF,TGCGCCAGTGGGCCTACAGGGACGAACTACGAGCAGTACTTC
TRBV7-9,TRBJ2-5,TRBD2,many,CASSLAVASGPGTQYF,TGTGCCAGCAGCTTAGCGGTGGCTAGCGGGCCAGGGACCCAGTACTTC
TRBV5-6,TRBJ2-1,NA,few,CASSLWGGNEQFF,TGTGCCAGCAGCTTGTGGGGCGGAAATGAGCAGTTCTTC
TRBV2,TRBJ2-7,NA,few,CASSEVLEQYF,TGTGCCAGCAGTGAGGTATTAGAGCAGTACTTC
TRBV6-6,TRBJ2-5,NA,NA,CASTFGTQETQYF,TGTGCCAGCACCTTCGGGACCCAAGAGACCCAGTACTTC
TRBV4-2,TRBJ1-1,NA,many,CASSQDFGRATEAFF,TGTGCCAGCAGCCAAGATTTCGGCAGGGCCACTGAAGCTTTCTTT
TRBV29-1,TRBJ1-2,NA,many,CSVERPRVGYTF,TGCAGCGTTGAACGCCCTAGGGTCGGCTACACCTTC
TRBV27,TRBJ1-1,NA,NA,CASSNLKPNTEAFF,TGTGCCAGCAGCAACCTAAAACCTAACACTGAAGCTTTCTTT
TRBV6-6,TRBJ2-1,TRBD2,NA,CASMEIGGGDEQFF,TGTGCCAGCATGGAGATAGGCGGGGGGGATGAGCAGTTCTTC
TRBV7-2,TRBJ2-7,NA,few,CATAMIHRDEQYF,TGTGCCACCGCGATGATCCACAGGGACGAGCAGTACTTC
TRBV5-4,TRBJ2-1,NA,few,CASSFAGLTTGNEQFF,TGTGCCAGCAGCTTTGCCGGGCTCACCACGGGCAATGAGCAGTTCTTC
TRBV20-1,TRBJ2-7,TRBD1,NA,CSAPIQGPNEQYF,TGCAGTGCTCCGATACAGGGGCCGAACGAGCAGTACTTC
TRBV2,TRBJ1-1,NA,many,CASSEGAGQWGTEAFF,TGTGCCAGCAGTGAAGGGGCCGGACAGTGGGGGACTGAAGCTTTCTTT
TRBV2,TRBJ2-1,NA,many,CASSEGEQSSYNEQFF,TGTGCCAGCAGTGAAGGGGAGCAGAGCTCCTACAATGAGCAGTTCTTC
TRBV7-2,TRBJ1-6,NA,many,CASSLERGANSPLHF,TGTGCCAGCAGCTTAGAGAGGGGGGCGAATTCACCCCTCCACTTT
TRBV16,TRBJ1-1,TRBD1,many,CASSRRQGAFF,TGTGCCAGCAGCCGCCGACAGGGAGCTTTCTTT
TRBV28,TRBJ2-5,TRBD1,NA,CASSIPGQGQETQYF,TGTGCCAGCAGCATACCTGGACAGGGACAAGAGACCCAGTACTTC
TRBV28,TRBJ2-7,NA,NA,CASMTAAAYEQYF,TGTGCCAGCATGACGGCCGCAGCCTACGAGCAGTACTTC
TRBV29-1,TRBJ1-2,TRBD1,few,CSVTLRDRVNGYTF,TGCAGCGTCACTCTACGAGACAGGGTTAATGGCTACACCTTC
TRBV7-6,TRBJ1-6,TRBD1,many,CASSYGGTGDSPLHF,TGTGCCAGCAGCTACGGGGGGACAGGGGATTCACCCCTCCACTTT
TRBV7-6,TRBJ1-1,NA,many,CASIPMNTEAFF,TGTGCCAGCATACCGATGAACACTGAAGCTTTCTTT
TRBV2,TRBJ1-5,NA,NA,CASRAGRGRRGNQPQHF,TGTGCCAGCAGGGCGGGCCGAGGTCGCCGCGGCAATCAGCCCCAGCATTTT
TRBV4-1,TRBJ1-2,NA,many,CASSLETGLNNYGYTF,TGCGCCAGCAGCCTAGAGACAGGACTAAATAACTATGGCTACACCTTC
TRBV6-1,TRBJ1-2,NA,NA,CASNRRVGTYGYTF,TGTGCCAGCAATAGGAGAGTCGGGACTTATGGCTACACCTTC
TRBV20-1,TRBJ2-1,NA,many,CSSAPENTYNEQFF,TGCAGTTCCGCCCCGGAAAATACCTACAATGAGCAGTTCTTC
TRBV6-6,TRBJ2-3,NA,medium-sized,CASSYSDTDTQYF,TGTGCCAGCAGTTACTCGGACACAGATACGCAGTATTTT
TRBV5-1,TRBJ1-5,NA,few,CASSLGDTGQPQHF,TGCGCCAGCAGCTTGGGGGACACAGGGCAGCCCCAGCATTTT
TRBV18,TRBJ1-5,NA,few,CASSPGADQPQHF,TGTGCCAGCTCACCAGGGGCCGATCAGCCCCAGCATTTT
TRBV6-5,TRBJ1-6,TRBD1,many,CASTGTGGVYNSPLHF,TGTGCCAGTACCGGGACAGGGGGCGTTTATAATTCACCCCTCCACTTT
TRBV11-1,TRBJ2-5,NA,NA,CASSSVKETQYF,TGTGCCAGCAGCTCAGTAAAAGAGACCCAGTACTTC
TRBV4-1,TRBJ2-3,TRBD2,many,CASSQDLLAGPTDTQYF,TGCGCCAGCAGCCAAGACCTGCTAGCGGGGCCCACAGATACGCAGTATTTT
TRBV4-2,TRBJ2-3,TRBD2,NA,CAIPTSWKTDTQYF,TGTGCCATTCCGACTAGCTGGAAAACAGATACGCAGTATTTT
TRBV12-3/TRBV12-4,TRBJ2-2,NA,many,CASRMRDTGELFF,TGTGCCAGCCGCATGCGGGACACCGGGGAGCTGTTTTTT
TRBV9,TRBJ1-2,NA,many,CASSVEGGPYGYTF,TGTGCCAGCAGCGTAGAAGGAGGGCCATATGGCTACACCTTC
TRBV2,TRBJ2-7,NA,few,CASKTGYEQYF,TGTGCCAGCAAGACTGGTTACGAGCAGTACTTC
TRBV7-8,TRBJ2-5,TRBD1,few,CASSLGLPGQRYQETQYF,TGTGCCAGCAGCTTAGGTCTTCCGGGACAGAGGTACCAAGAGACCCAGTACTTC
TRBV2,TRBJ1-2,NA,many,CASSEETGGYTF,TGTGCCAGCAGTGAAGAGACAGGCGGCTACACCTTC
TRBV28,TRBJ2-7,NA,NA,CASSSPSYEQYF,TGTGCCAGCAGTTCCCCATCCTACGAGCAGTACTTC
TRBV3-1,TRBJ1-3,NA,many,CASSPTGTYGPRASGNTIYF,TGTGCCAGCAGCCCCACCGGGACATACGGCCCCCGGGCCTCTGGAAACACCATATATTTT
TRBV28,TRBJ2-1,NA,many,CASSLGSGPSNEQFF,TGTGCCAGCAGTTTAGGGTCGGGACCGAGCAATGAGCAGTTCTTC
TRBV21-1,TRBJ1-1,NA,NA,CASSKDRTAEAFF,TGTGCCAGCAGCAAAGACCGGACGGCTGAAGCTTTCTTT
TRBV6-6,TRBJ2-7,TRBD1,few,CASSQRDRGGYEQYF,TGTGCCAGCAGTCAGAGGGACAGGGGGGGATACGAGCAGTACTTC
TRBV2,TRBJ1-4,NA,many,CASMDGSLATNEKLFF,TGTGCCAGCATGGACGGCTCTCTGGCAACTAATGAAAAACTGTTTTTT
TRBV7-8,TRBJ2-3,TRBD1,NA,CASSLTFRTGPDTQYF,TGTGCCAGCAGCTTAACGTTTAGGACAGGGCCCGATACGCAGTATTTT